This T cell receptor beta chain comes out of a study of T cell repertoires in cytomegalovirus infection. Study-level background: HLA-B-restricted CMV epitopes that are well studied were used alongside recently identified HLA-C-restricted ones. In public TCR beta signatures, there were indications of both CMV infection and matching HLA type.

This clonotype has a handful of counts. Its antigen is still unknown. Study-level findings and limits: HLA-C-restricted CMV-specific TCR beta clonotypes prevailed in the ex vivo response.

Germline V gene data show CDR1 as MDHEN and CDR2 as SYDVKM. Trimming left V 3 bases short and J 7 bases short, with 10 bases between. The CDR3 is made up of 12 amino acids. TCRdb fed the reads into MiXCR, producing one record per CDR3 protein. The sample shows 150,000 or so distinct CDR3 sequences, about 20% of them seen only once. Here the sequenced sample was CD8+ T cells from cultured PBMCs, taken from culture after CMV antigen stimulation. The origin of this receptor is a human donor in good health (CMV status not recorded). Some clones in this sample may be carry-over from other donors' samples. The chain uses TRBV28 and TRBJ2-7, with D hard to call. The CDR3 DNA follows: TGTGCCAGCAGTTTTGGGTCTACTGAGCAGTACTTC. This gives the protein CASSFGSTEQYF.